The 9 T cell receptor beta chains below were found in one sample sequenced in a study of cytomegalovirus exposure and HLA in healthy donors. The PCR contained 60 Vbeta and 13 Jbeta primers. Method: immunoSEQ multiplex PCR; TCRdb's copy keeps in-frame clones and lacks some. The data hold under 150,000 clones, with approximately 80% observed a single time. Sequencing used PBMCs. The receptors stem from a girl aged 2-10 years in good health and CMV-seronegative.

This chain joins TRBV27 and TRBJ1-3; D perhaps matches TRBD1 (6 bases). V was shortened by 1 base and J by 3 bases, with 13 bases between the two germline ends. Germline values: CDR1 MNHEY, CDR2 SMNVEV (reference sequence). CDR3 length: 16 residues. CDR3 region: CASSLLGGASGNTIYF. CDR3 bases: TGTGCCAGCAGTTTATTGGGGGGGGCAAGTGGAAACACCATATATTTT.

V gene TRBV7-9 combines with J gene TRBJ2-1; TRBD1 matches 7 bases. Germline lookup yields CDR1 SEHNR and CDR2 FQNEAQ (reference sequence). V lost 5 bases, J lost 5 bases, and 6 bases stayed unmatched. This CDR3 is 14 amino acids long. The CDR3 bases are TGTGCCAGCAGCCCCGGACAGGTCGACAATGAGCAGTTCTTC. Translating gives CASSPGQVDNEQFF.

V gene TRBV7-2 combines with J gene TRBJ2-7, with D unresolved. Germline CDR1 is SGHTA and CDR2 is FQGNSA. The length of the CDR3 is 16 residues. V lost 3 bases and J 7 bases, leaving 22 bases between the germline ends. The DNA for the CDR3 is TGTGCCAGCAGCTTCCTCTTTATACCCCCTGACTGGGAGCAGTACTTC. Its translation is CASSFLFIPPDWEQYF.

V and J are TRBV19 and TRBJ1-4; the D gene is possibly TRBD1 (6 bases). Germline-derived CDR1 and CDR2 are LNHDA and SQIVND (reference sequence). The CDR3 covers 19 residues. The V and J ends lost 5 bases and 5 bases respectively, with 27 bases between them. As DNA, the CDR3 is TGTGCCAGTAGTGACCTTTGGGACACCCCAAAAAAGGACAATGAAAAACTGTTTTTT. Its protein is CASSDLWDTPKKDNEKLFF.

This clone was observed a handful of times. V is TRBV11-2 and J is TRBJ1-1; 7 positions match TRBD1. V lost 5 bases and J lost 4; bases outside the gene matches: 7. There are 14 residues in the CDR3. Germline CDR1 is SGHAT and CDR2 is FQNNGV. The CDR3 loop is CASSPRGISTEAFF. The CDR3 DNA follows: TGTGCCAGCAGCCCCAGGGGGATAAGCACTGAAGCTTTCTTT.

V is TRBV19 and J is TRBJ1-1, with unresolved D. Germline CDR1 and CDR2: LNHDA and SQIVND (reference sequence). This CDR3 is 15 amino acids long. Trimming pared 7 bases from V and 0 bases from J, leaving 15 bases between. In DNA, the CDR3 is TGTGCCAGTAAACTCGCAGGTAGGATGAACACTGAAGCTTTCTTT. Translated: CASKLAGRMNTEAFF.

This chain joins TRBV25-1 and TRBJ2-2, with 9 nucleotides matching TRBD1. The germline V gene has CDR1 MGHDK and CDR2 SYGVNS. V trimming: 8 bases; J trimming: 3 bases; junction bases outside the gene matches: 10. There are 16 residues in the CDR3. The CDR3 loop is CASAWSGQGYTGELFF. The CDR3 nucleotides read TGTGCCAGCGCATGGTCGGGACAGGGCTACACCGGGGAGCTGTTTTTT.

The chain carries TRBV7-2 and TRBJ2-2; tentatively, D is TRBD1 (6 bases). This CDR3 comprises 15 residues. Germline V CDR1 and CDR2: SGHTA, FQGNSA. Trimming took 6 bases from V and 3 from J, leaving 14 bases between them. The CDR3 DNA reads TGTGCCAGCAGGGAAGGACAGTATCACACCGGGGAGCTGTTTTTT. As protein: CASREGQYHTGELFF.

This clone was recorded once. The chain joins TRBV7-8 to TRBJ1-2; 8 positions agree with TRBD1. After removal of 5 bases from V and 4 bases from J, the junction contained 6 bases not matched to a gene. CDR1 is SGHVS and CDR2 is FQNEAQ in the germline V gene. The CDR3 totals 14 residues. The CDR3 loop is CASSPGTGRYGYTF. For the CDR3, the DNA is TGTGCCAGCAGCCCCGGGACAGGCCGCTATGGCTACACCTTC. Supplemented by reference TRBV7-8 and TRBJ1-2, the full variable domain reads GAGVSQSPRYKVAKRGQDVALRCDPISGHVSLFWYQQALGQGPEFLTYFQNEAQLDKSGLPSDRFFAERPEGSVSTLKIQRTQQEDSAVYLCASSPGTGRYGYTFGSGTRLTVV.